This TCR beta chain was observed in a study of cytomegalovirus exposure and HLA in healthy donors. The wider study: Among the 400 or so donors who were genotyped, approximately 76% fell in the genetic ancestry cluster that is associated with self-reported Caucasian donors. Study results and limitations: Near-uniform donor sequencing depth was presumed by presence/absence analyses. With DRB1 most and HLA-C fewest, TCR association rates differed between HLA loci in a later analysis.

Points on this clone: Its antigen is undetermined.

Germline V gives CDR1 SNHLY, CDR2 FYNNEI. This CDR3 is built from 13 residues. V lost 6 bases and J 5 bases, leaving 10 bases between the germline ends. PCR was performed using 60 Vbeta and 13 Jbeta primers. Per the authors' pipeline: An analysis that came later counted 77 million or so unique TCR beta chains, approximately 9.9 million shared. The repertoire was sequenced with immunoSEQ multiplex PCR; TCRdb's copy has only in-frame clones and lacks some. The DNA was the basis for D and trimming; V, J and clone size are from that table. The sample has about 110,000 clones, 75% to 90% seen once. This receptor was identified in a man aged 35 to 55 in good health and CMV-seronegative. The sample consisted of PBMCs. The rearrangement links TRBV2 to TRBJ2-2; D gene unclear. DNA of the CDR3: TGTGCCAGCAGCACCCTGGCAACCGGGGAGCTGTTTTTT. Amino acids: CASSTLATGELFF.